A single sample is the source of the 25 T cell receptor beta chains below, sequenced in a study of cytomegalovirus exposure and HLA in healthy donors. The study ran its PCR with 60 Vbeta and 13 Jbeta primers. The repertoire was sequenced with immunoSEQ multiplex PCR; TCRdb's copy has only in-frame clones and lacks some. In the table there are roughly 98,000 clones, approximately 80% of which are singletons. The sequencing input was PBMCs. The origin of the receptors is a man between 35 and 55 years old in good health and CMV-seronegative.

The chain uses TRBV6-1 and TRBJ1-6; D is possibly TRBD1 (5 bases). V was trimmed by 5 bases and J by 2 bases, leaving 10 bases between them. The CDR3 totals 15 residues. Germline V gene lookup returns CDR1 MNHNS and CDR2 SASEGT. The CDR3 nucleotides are TGTGCCAGCAGTCTTGGGACTACCTATAATTCACCCCTCCACTTT. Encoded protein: CASSLGTTYNSPLHF.

The DNA for the CDR3 is TGTGCCAGCAGTAAACTAGACAGGGGTGGTACCCACACCTTC. It is translated as CASSKLDRGGTHTF. The chain carries TRBV28 and TRBJ1-2; 8 bases match TRBD1. V lost 5 bases to trimming and J lost 12 bases; unmatched junction nucleotides: 14. This CDR3 has 14 residues. Germline assignment: CDR1 MDHEN and CDR2 SYDVKM.

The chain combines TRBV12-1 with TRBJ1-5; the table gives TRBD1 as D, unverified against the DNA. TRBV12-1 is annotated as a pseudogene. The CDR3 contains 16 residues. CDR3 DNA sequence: TGTGCCAGCAGCTCCTTGAGGGGGTGGGGTCAAGGGCCCCAGCATTTT. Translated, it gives CASSSLRGWGQGPQHF.

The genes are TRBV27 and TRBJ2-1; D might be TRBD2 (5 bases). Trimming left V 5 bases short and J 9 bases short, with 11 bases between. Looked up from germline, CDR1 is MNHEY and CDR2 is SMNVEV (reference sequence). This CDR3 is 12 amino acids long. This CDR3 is CASSTSNREQFF. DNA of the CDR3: TGTGCCAGCAGTACTAGTAACCGTGAGCAGTTCTTC.

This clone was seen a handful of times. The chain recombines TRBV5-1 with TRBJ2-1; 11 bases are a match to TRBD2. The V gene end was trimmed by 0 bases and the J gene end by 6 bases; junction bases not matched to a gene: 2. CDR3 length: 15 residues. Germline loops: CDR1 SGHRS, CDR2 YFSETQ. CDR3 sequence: CASSLALAGGNEQFF. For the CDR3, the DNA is TGCGCCAGCAGCTTGGCTCTAGCGGGGGGCAATGAGCAGTTCTTC.

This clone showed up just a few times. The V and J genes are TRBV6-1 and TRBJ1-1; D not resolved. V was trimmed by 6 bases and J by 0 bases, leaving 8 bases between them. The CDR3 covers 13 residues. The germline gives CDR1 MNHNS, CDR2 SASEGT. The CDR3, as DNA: TGTGCCAGCAGCCTTGAGATGAACACTGAAGCTTTCTTT. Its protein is CASSLEMNTEAFF.

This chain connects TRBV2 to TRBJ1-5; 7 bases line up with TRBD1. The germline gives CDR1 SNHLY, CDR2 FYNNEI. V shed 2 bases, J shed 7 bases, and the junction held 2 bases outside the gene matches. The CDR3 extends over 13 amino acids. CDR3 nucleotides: TGTGCCAGCAGTGAAACAGGGGCCCAGCCCCAGCATTTT. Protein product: CASSETGAQPQHF.

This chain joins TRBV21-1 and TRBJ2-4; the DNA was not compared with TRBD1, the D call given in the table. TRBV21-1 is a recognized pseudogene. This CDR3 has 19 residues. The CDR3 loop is CASNQNYRTDPNDKNIQYF. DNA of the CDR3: TGTGCCAGCAACCAAAATTACAGGACGGATCCTAATGATAAAAACATTCAGTACTTC.

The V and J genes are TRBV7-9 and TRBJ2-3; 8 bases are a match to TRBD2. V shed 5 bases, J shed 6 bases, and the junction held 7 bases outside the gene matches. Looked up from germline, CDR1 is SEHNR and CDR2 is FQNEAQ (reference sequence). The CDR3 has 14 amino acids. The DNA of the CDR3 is TGTGCCAGCAGCACCCAGCGGGGGCCGGATACGCAGTATTTT. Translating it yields CASSTQRGPDTQYF.

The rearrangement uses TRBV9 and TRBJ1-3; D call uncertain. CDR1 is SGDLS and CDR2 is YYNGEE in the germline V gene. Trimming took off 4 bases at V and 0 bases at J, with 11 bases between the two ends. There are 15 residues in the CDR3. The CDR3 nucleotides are TGTGCCAGCAGCCGGCTGGAGTACTCTGGAAACACCATATATTTT. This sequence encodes CASSRLEYSGNTIYF.

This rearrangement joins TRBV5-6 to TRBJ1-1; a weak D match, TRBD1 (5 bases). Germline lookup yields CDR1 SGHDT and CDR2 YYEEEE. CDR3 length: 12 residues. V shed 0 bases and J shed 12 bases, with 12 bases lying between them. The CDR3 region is CASSLARVETFF. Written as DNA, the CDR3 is TGTGCCAGCAGCTTGGCCAGGGTAGAGACTTTCTTT. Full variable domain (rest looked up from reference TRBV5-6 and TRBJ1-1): DAGVTQSPTHLIKTRGQQVTLRCSPKSGHDTVSWYQQALGQGPQFIFQYYEEEERQRGNFPDRFSGHQFPNYSSELNVNALLLGDSALYLCASSLARVETFFGQGTRLTVV.

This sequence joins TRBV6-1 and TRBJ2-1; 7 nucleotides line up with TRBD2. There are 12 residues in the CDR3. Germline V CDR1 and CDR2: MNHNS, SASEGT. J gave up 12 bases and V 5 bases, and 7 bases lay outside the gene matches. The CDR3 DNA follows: TGTGCCAGCAGTAGTCGTTGGGGGGGGCAGTTCTTC. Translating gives CASSSRWGGQFF.

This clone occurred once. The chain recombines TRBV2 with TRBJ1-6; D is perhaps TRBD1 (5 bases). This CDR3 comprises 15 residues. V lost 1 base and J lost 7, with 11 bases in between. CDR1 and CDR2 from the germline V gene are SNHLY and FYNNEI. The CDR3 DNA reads TGTGCCAGCAGTGAAGTACAGGACGGCAATTCACCCCTCCACTTT. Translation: CASSEVQDGNSPLHF.

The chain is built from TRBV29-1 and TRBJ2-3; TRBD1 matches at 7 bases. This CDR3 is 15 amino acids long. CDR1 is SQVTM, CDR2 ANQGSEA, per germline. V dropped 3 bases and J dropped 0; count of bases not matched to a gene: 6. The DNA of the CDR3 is TGCAGCGTTGATTCCAGGGACAGAAGCACAGATACGCAGTATTTT. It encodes CSVDSRDRSTDTQYF.

The CDR3 DNA reads TGTGCCAGCAGCTTGGTGATCCTAGCGGGAGAAGATACGCAGTATTTT. Its translation is CASSLVILAGEDTQYF. The chain is built from TRBV5-8 and TRBJ2-3; 10 bases align to TRBD2. The ends lost 0 bases at V and 5 bases at J; junction bases unmatched: 6. Germline lookup yields CDR1 SGHTS and CDR2 YDEGEE. The CDR3 runs 16 residues.

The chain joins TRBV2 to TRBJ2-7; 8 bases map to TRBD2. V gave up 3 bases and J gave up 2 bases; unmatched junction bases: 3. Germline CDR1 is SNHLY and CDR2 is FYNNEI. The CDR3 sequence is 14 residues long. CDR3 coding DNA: TGTGCCAGCAGTGATCAAGCGGGAGCCTACGAGCAGTACTTC. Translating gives CASSDQAGAYEQYF. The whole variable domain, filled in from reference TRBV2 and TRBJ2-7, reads EPEVTQTPSHQVTQMGQEVILRCVPISNHLYFYWYRQILGQKVEFLVSFYNNEISEKSEIFDDQFSVERPDGSNFTLKIRSTKLEDSAMYFCASSDQAGAYEQYFGPGTRLTVT.

CDR3 DNA: TGTGCCAGCAGCCCCTCGGGTCTTAGCAATCAGCCCCAGCATTTT. This encodes CASSPSGLSNQPQHF. This chain uses TRBV2 with TRBJ1-5; D remains unclear. CDR3 size: 15 residues. Germline loops: CDR1 SNHLY, CDR2 FYNNEI. V was cut by 6 bases and J by 0 bases, with 12 bases left in between. The entire variable domain, with the rest obtained from reference TRBV2 and TRBJ1-5, is as follows: EPEVTQTPSHQVTQMGQEVILRCVPISNHLYFYWYRQILGQKVEFLVSFYNNEISEKSEIFDDQFSVERPDGSNFTLKIRSTKLEDSAMYFCASSPSGLSNQPQHFGDGTRLSIL.

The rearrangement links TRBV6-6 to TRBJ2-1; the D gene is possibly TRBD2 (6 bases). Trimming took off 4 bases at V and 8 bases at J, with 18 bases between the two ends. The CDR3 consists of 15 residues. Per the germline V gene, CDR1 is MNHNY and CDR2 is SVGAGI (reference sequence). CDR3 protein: CASSSPGPGVDEQFF. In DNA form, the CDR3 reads TGTGCCAGCAGTTCCCCCGGACCGGGGGTCGATGAGCAGTTCTTC.

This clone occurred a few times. The CDR3 DNA reads as TGTGCCAGTAGTCAGGGTAGACAGACGGAAGCTTTCTTT. This translates into CASSQGRQTEAFF. The V call is TRBV19, the J call TRBJ1-1, with a weak D call TRBD1 (5 bases). The germline gives CDR1 LNHDA, CDR2 SQIVND (reference sequence). The CDR3 extends over 13 amino acids. With 5 bases removed from V and 8 bases from J, the gap between germline ends came to 15 bases.

CDR3 in DNA: TGTGCCAGCAGCCTTGCGGGAGGTAGCAATGAGCAGTTCTTC. This gives the protein CASSLAGGSNEQFF. The chain carries TRBV27 and TRBJ2-1; 8 bases are shared with TRBD2. The germline V gene has CDR1 MNHEY and CDR2 SMNVEV (reference sequence). This CDR3 is 14 amino acids long. The trim removed 6 bases at V and 6 bases at J, leaving 7 bases unmatched.

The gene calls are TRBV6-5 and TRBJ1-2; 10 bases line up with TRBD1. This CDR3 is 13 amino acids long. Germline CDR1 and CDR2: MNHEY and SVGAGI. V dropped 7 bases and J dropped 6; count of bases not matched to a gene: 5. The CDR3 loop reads CASTPGTGDGYTF. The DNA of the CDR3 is TGTGCCAGCACTCCGGGGACAGGGGATGGCTACACCTTC.

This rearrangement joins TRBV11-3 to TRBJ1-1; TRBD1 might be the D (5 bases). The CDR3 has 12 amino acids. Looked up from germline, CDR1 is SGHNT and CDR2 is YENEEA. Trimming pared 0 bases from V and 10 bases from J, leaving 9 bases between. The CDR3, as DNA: TGTGCCAGCAGCTTAGACGGGGGTTTAGCTTTCTTT. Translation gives CASSLDGGLAFF.

The CDR3 nucleotides read TGTGCCATCAGTGAGTCACGACAGGGGGCGGTTGAAGCTTTCTTT. The encoded protein is CAISESRQGAVEAFF. The gene calls are TRBV10-3 and TRBJ1-1; 10 bases match TRBD1. CDR1 is ENHRY and CDR2 is SYGVKD in the germline V gene. This CDR3 contains 15 residues. The ends lost 0 bases at V and 7 bases at J; junction bases unmatched: 5.

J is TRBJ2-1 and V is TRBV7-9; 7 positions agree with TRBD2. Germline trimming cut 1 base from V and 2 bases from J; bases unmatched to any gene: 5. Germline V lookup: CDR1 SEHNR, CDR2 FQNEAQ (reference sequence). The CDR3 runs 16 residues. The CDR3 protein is CASSLEKAGPYNEQFF. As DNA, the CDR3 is TGTGCCAGCAGCTTAGAGAAAGCGGGGCCCTACAATGAGCAGTTCTTC.

The CDR3 DNA follows: TGTGCCAGCAGAGCTACAGGGACCTACGAGCAGTACTTC. Translating it yields CASRATGTYEQYF. The chain recombines TRBV2 with TRBJ2-7; TRBD1 is a possible D gene (6 bases). CDR3 length: 13 residues. Per the germline V gene, CDR1 is SNHLY and CDR2 is FYNNEI. The V and J ends lost 6 bases and 2 bases respectively, with 11 bases between them.